The clone carrying this TCR beta chain was recorded once. Its target is not known. Since a much larger clone is just one base distant, this may be a read error. The sample is drawn from a study of read filtering for tumor transcriptome and immune sequencing. Molecular barcoded adaptors covering alpha/delta and beta/gamma chains were used on 400 ng RNA. TCRdb processed the reads anew with MiXCR; each CDR3 protein has one entry. The repertoire has about 39,000 distinct CDR3 sequences, 14% of them found once; the top ten carry 5.5% to 8%. General study findings and limits: Compared with RNA-seq, IR-seq gave much higher clonotype depth and reliability.

The CDR3 is made up of 14 amino acids. Germline V lookup: CDR1 LNHDA, CDR2 SQIVND (reference sequence). The sample comprised a population of CD138-negative cells sorted from bone marrow. The TCR sequence derives from a donor aged 40 or over with multiple myeloma. This chain links TRBV19 with TRBJ2-3; the D gene is possibly TRBD1 (5 bases). The chain's CDR3 is CASRFRESTDMQYF. In DNA, the CDR3 is TGTGCCAGTAGGTTCAGGGAAAGCACAGATATGCAGTATTTT.